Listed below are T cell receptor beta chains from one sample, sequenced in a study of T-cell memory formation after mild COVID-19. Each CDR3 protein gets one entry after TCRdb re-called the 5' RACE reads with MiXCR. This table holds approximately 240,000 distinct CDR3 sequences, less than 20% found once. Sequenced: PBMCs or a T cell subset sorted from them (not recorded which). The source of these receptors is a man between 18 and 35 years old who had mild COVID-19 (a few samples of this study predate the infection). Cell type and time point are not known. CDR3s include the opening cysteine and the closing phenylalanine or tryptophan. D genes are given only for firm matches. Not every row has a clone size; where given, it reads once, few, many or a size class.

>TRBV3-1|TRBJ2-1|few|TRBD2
TGTGCCAGCAGCCACTCCACGGGGGGGAACCTCTACAATGAGCAGTTCTTC
CASSHSTGGNLYNEQFF
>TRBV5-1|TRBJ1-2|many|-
TGCGCCAGCAGCCCGGACGGACAGTGGAACTATGGCTACACCTTC
CASSPDGQWNYGYTF
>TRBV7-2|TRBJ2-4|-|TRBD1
TGTGCCAGCAGCTCCAGGCCCGACAGGGAAAGCTCATCTCAGTACTTC
CASSSRPDRESSSQYF
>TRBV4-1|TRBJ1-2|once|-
TGCGCCAGCAGCCAAGACAGGGCATCCGACGGCTACACCTTC
CASSQDRASDGYTF
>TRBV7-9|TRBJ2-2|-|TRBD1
TGTGCCAGCAGCCGGGACAGGGTGCGGACCGGGGAGCTGTTTTTT
CASSRDRVRTGELFF
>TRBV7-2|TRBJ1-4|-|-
TGTGCCAGCAGCTTATGGGGTGTCGGTGAAAAACTGTTTTTT
CASSLWGVGEKLFF
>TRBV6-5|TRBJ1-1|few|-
TGTGCCAGCACCAACAATAGGGTGTCGACTTTCTTT
CASTNNRVSTFF
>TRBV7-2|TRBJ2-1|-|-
TGTGCCAGCAGCTTAGAGTCCGACGGAAGGGGGTTAGTGAATGAGCAGTTCTTC
CASSLESDGRGLVNEQFF
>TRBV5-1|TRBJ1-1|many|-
TGCGCCAGCAGCCCAGCGGGGGCGGACACTGAAGCTTTCTTT
CASSPAGADTEAFF
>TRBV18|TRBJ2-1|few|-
TGTGCCAGCTCCCACGTATGGGGTGAGCAGTTCTTC
CASSHVWGEQFF
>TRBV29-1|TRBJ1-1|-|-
TGCAGCGTTGAGGAGAACACTGAAGCTTTCTTT
CSVEENTEAFF
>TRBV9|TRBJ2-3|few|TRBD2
TGTGCCAGCAGCCCTCGGACTAGCGGGGTCACAGATACGCAGTATTTT
CASSPRTSGVTDTQYF
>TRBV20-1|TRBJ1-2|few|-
TGCAGTGCTGAATCGCTTGGCTACACCTTC
CSAESLGYTF
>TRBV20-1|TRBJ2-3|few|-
TGCAGTGCTCGGAGACAGTCAAGCACAGATACGCAGTATTTT
CSARRQSSTDTQYF
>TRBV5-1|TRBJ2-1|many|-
TGCGCCAGCAGCGAGGGGGGGAATGAGCAGTTCTTC
CASSEGGNEQFF
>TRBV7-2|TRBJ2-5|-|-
TGTGCCAGCAGCTCAGTCCGTCTCGGGGGAGGCCAAGAGACCCAGTACTTC
CASSSVRLGGGQETQYF
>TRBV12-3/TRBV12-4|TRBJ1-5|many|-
TGTGCCAGCAGTTTACCCGGGGGCAATCAGCCCCAGCATTTT
CASSLPGGNQPQHF
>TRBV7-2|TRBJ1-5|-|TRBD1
TGTGCCAGCAGCTTAAGGACAGGGGACAATCAGCCCCAGCATTTT
CASSLRTGDNQPQHF
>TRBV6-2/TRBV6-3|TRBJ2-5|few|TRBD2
TGTGCCAGCGGGTTAGCGGGGTTCCAAGAGACCCAGTACTTC
CASGLAGFQETQYF